The clone carrying this T cell receptor (beta chain) has more than one count but fewer than ten. The sample originates from a study of T cells in Graves' hyperthyroidism and ophthalmopathy. Study-level information: Peripheral blood was obtained at initial diagnosis, preceding any treatment.

The investigators amplified TCR beta CDR3 regions from RNA transcripts. The HTBI primer set served for first-round RT-PCR of the TCR CDR3. TCRdb called the multiplex PCR reads again in MiXCR, with one record for every CDR3 protein. The sample consists of approximately 720,000 distinct CDR3 sequences, about 19% of them appearing once. Based on clinical symptoms, serum thyroxine and TRAb, thyroid ultrasound and orbital computed tomography, diagnoses were reached. The sample, blood from the first hyperthyroidism diagnosis, precedes any ophthalmopathy symptoms. The origin of this receptor is a woman aged 45-65 years with Graves' hyperthyroidism that later progressed to Graves' ophthalmopathy. The sample was blood.

The CDR3 loop is CASSLSILDNSPLHF. CDR3 sequence (DNA): TGTGCCAGCAGCTTAAGTATCCTAGATAATTCACCCCTCCACTTT. The genes are TRBV7-9 and TRBJ1-6; no clear D gene. The CDR3 extends over 15 amino acids. Germline CDR1 and CDR2: SEHNR and FQNEAQ (reference sequence). The V end lost 2 bases, the J end lost 5 bases, and 10 bases lay between the germline ends.